The 26 T cell receptor beta chains in this list originate from one sample, sequenced in a study of CD8+ T cells in alopecia areata. It was cDNA, reverse transcribed from extracted RNA, that served as the sequencing template. Sequencing used immunoSEQ multiplex PCR; TCRdb keeps in-frame clones, though not all of them. There are some 150,000 clones in the sample; nearly 55% occur only once, and 15% lies in the top ten. Treatment defined: oral pan-JAK inhibitor, 5-10 mg twice daily. Sequences were derived from CD8+ T cells sorted from blood, sampled at week 4, from a patient treated with tofacitinib. These receptors came from a human donor with alopecia areata.

The chain is built from TRBV9 and TRBJ2-5; D is perhaps TRBD2 (6 bases). The length of the CDR3 is 13 residues. Germline loops: CDR1 SGDLS, CDR2 YYNGEE. V dropped 4 bases and J dropped 7 bases, with 14 bases sitting between them. The CDR3 DNA follows: TGTGCCAGCAGCCCACCGGACTATAGGACCCAGTACTTC. This sequence encodes CASSPPDYRTQYF.

The chain is built from TRBV9 and TRBJ1-2; perhaps TRBD1 as D (5 bases). CDR1 and CDR2 from the germline V gene are SGDLS and YYNGEE. This CDR3 region has 14 residues. V was trimmed by 0 bases and J by 6 bases, leaving 12 bases between them. CDR3 nucleotide sequence: TGTGCCAGCAGCGTAGGGGGCGCTTATAATGGCTACACCTTC. Its translation is CASSVGGAYNGYTF.

This chain uses TRBV29-1 with TRBJ2-7, with D hard to call. Trimming pared 7 bases from V and 2 bases from J, leaving 18 bases between. This CDR3 has 14 residues. CDR1 and CDR2 from the germline V gene are SQVTM and ANQGSEA. In nucleotides, the CDR3 is TGCAGCGGTTCTTTTACTTACGACGCCTACGAGCAGTACTTC. Translated, it gives CSGSFTYDAYEQYF.

The CDR3 DNA reads as TGTGCCAGCGGGTCCGGGGATGAGCAGTACTTC. As protein: CASGSGDEQYF. This chain links TRBV7-9 with TRBJ2-7; perhaps TRBD2 as D (5 bases). The germline CDR1 and CDR2 sequences are SEHNR and FQNEAQ (reference sequence). V lost 8 bases to trimming and J lost 7 bases, with 12 bases between them. The CDR3 totals 11 residues.

The rearrangement uses TRBV7-6 and TRBJ2-7; no reliable D call. The V and J ends lost 4 bases and 0 bases respectively, with 4 bases between them. The CDR3 consists of 12 residues. In germline, CDR1 is SGHVS, CDR2 FNYEAQ. The chain's CDR3 is CASSSSSYEQYF. CDR3 in DNA: TGTGCCAGCAGCTCCAGCTCCTACGAGCAGTACTTC.

The V gene is TRBV29-1, the J gene TRBJ1-3, with a possible D match to TRBD1 (5 bases). Germline lookup yields CDR1 SQVTM and CDR2 ANQGSEA. The CDR3 is made up of 14 amino acids. The V end lost 5 bases, the J end lost 0 bases, and 11 bases lay between the germline ends. CDR3 loop: CSVLGESSGNTIYF. CDR3 bases: TGCAGCGTTCTAGGGGAGAGCTCTGGAAACACCATATATTTT.

The genes are TRBV27 and TRBJ2-1, with D tentatively TRBD1 (6 bases). The ends were cut back, 5 bases at V and 7 bases at J, with 15 bases in the middle. The CDR3 totals 14 residues. Germline CDR1 and CDR2: MNHEY and SMNVEV (reference sequence). CDR3 nucleotides: TGTGCCAGCAGTGAGAGGGACACGAGTAATGAGCAGTTCTTC. Translating gives CASSERDTSNEQFF.

The chain employs TRBV27 and TRBJ1-2; no firm D call. The V gene lost 6 bases and the J gene lost 0 bases, with 14 bases spanning the gap. CDR1 is MNHEY and CDR2 is SMNVEV in the germline V gene (reference sequence). CDR3 length: 15 amino acids. As DNA, the CDR3 is TGTGCCAGCAGCCCCGGGAATTTAGCTAACTATGGCTACACCTTC. This gives the protein CASSPGNLANYGYTF.

The CDR3: CASSSTSSQMNTEAFF. CDR3 bases: TGTGCCAGCAGCTCAACTTCTTCTCAAATGAACACTGAAGCTTTCTTT. The chain links TRBV5-6 to TRBJ1-1; D ambiguous. The germline CDR1 and CDR2 sequences are SGHDT and YYEEEE. Trimming pared 3 bases from V and 0 bases from J, leaving 15 bases between. The CDR3 covers 16 residues.

The chain uses TRBV27 and TRBJ2-7; TRBD1 matches 9 bases. Per germline, CDR1 MNHEY and CDR2 SMNVEV (reference sequence). The CDR3 runs to 14 residues. The J segment lost 7 bases and the V segment lost 6 bases, leaving 10 bases of the junction unmatched. The DNA for the CDR3 is TGTGCCAGCAGAGAAGGACAGGGGATGAGGGAGCAGTACTTC. Translated, it gives CASREGQGMREQYF.

V usage is TRBV9 and J usage is TRBJ1-2, with no clear D. Germline values: CDR1 SGDLS, CDR2 YYNGEE. Trimming cost V 3 bases and J 6 bases, with 12 bases left between them. This CDR3 is built from 13 residues. The CDR3 here is CASSGREAHGYTF. The CDR3 nucleotides read TGTGCCAGCAGCGGGCGAGAGGCCCATGGCTACACCTTC.

The chain links TRBV2 to TRBJ1-5; a possible D gene is TRBD1 (5 bases). V gave up 6 bases and J gave up 0 bases, with 21 bases separating them. The CDR3 consists of 18 residues. CDR1 and CDR2 (germline): SNHLY, FYNNEI. The CDR3 DNA sequence: TGTGCCAGCAGGCAGCTCCCTGGGGCAGCCGTTAGCAATCAGCCCCAGCATTTT. Residues: CASRQLPGAAVSNQPQHF. Supplemented by reference TRBV2 and TRBJ1-5, the full variable domain reads EPEVTQTPSHQVTQMGQEVILRCVPISNHLYFYWYRQILGQKVEFLVSFYNNEISEKSEIFDDQFSVERPDGSNFTLKIRSTKLEDSAMYFCASRQLPGAAVSNQPQHFGDGTRLSIL.

The CDR3 is CASSWGYEQYF. The DNA for the CDR3 is TGTGCCAGCAGCTGGGGCTACGAGCAGTACTTC. The chain is built from TRBV11-2 and TRBJ2-7; no clear D. Trimming removed 4 bases at V and 3 bases at J, with 4 bases between. CDR1 is SGHAT and CDR2 is FQNNGV in the germline V gene. This CDR3 spans 11 amino acids.

The chain uses TRBV4-1 and TRBJ1-2; D gene ambiguous. Germline lookup yields CDR1 MGHRA and CDR2 YSYEKL. The V end was cut by 0 bases, the J end by 4 bases, with 6 bases between. This CDR3 spans 13 amino acids. As DNA, the CDR3 is TGCGCCAGCAGCCAAGATAGGGTCTATGGCTACACCTTC. It is translated as CASSQDRVYGYTF.

This clone was seen a few times. V is TRBV5-1 and J is TRBJ2-3; 7 nucleotides agree with TRBD2. Germline CDR1 is SGHRS and CDR2 is YFSETQ. CDR3 length: 15 residues. V lost 4 bases to trimming and J lost 4 bases; unmatched junction nucleotides: 9. CDR3 in amino acids: CASSLPAGTADTQYF. As DNA, the CDR3 is TGCGCCAGCAGCCTGCCAGCGGGGACCGCAGATACGCAGTATTTT. Complete variable domain (other parts from reference TRBV5-1 and TRBJ2-3): KAGVTQTPRYLIKTRGQQVTLSCSPISGHRSVSWYQQTPGQGLQFLFEYFSETQRNKGNFPGRFSGRQFSNSRSEMNVSTLELGDSALYLCASSLPAGTADTQYFGPGTRLTVL.

A remark on this clone: Different DNA sequences within this sample yield the same CDR3. The rearrangement joins TRBV19 to TRBJ1-5; 10 nucleotides line up with TRBD1. CDR1 is LNHDA and CDR2 is SQIVND in the germline V gene (reference sequence). The J segment lost 7 bases and the V segment lost 3 bases, leaving 3 bases of the junction unmatched. The CDR3 spans 14 residues. DNA for the CDR3: TGTGCCAGTAGTATTCGGGACAGGGGCCAGCCCCAGCATTTT. Encoded protein: CASSIRDRGQPQHF.

The rearrangement uses TRBV29-1 and TRBJ2-7; D perhaps matches TRBD2 (5 bases). The ends were cut back, 2 bases at V and 0 bases at J, with 11 bases in the middle. Germline values: CDR1 SQVTM, CDR2 ANQGSEA. The CDR3 covers 14 residues. The CDR3, as DNA: TGCAGCGTTGAATCGGACTCGAGCTCCTACGAGCAGTACTTC. Protein: CSVESDSSSYEQYF.

This clone was counted between two and nine times. The chain employs TRBV2 and TRBJ2-7, with 10 bases fitting TRBD1. The CDR3 extends over 15 amino acids. J was trimmed by 5 bases and V by 2 bases; bases with no gene match: 6. Germline assignment: CDR1 SNHLY and CDR2 FYNNEI. Here the CDR3 reads CASSESGDRGDEQYF. The CDR3 DNA reads TGTGCCAGCAGTGAAAGTGGGGACAGGGGCGACGAGCAGTACTTC.

This clone has just a few counts. The sample contains more than one DNA sequence encoding this CDR3. The chain is built from TRBV5-1 and TRBJ2-7, with 9 bases lining up with TRBD1. The CDR3 has 15 amino acids. The germline gives CDR1 SGHRS, CDR2 YFSETQ. V shed 3 bases, J shed 1 base, and the junction held 5 bases outside the gene matches. CDR3 sequence (DNA): TGCGCCAGCAGCTGGGGACAGGGCCTTTCCTACGAGCAGTACTTC. It codes for CASSWGQGLSYEQYF.

The CDR3 here is CSVEIRRGHEQYF. CDR3 bases: TGCAGCGTTGAAATCAGGCGGGGGCACGAGCAGTACTTC. This chain connects TRBV29-1 to TRBJ2-7, with TRBD2 as a possible D gene (7 bases). CDR1 is SQVTM and CDR2 is ANQGSEA in the germline V gene. Trimming removed 2 bases at V and 5 bases at J, with 13 bases between. The CDR3 is made up of 13 amino acids.

The chain recombines TRBV4-2 with TRBJ2-4; 8 positions match TRBD2. The ends lost 4 bases at V and 5 bases at J; junction bases unmatched: 4. Looked up from germline, CDR1 is LGHNA and CDR2 is YNFKEQ. CDR3 length: 14 amino acids. DNA for the CDR3: TGTGCCAGCAGCCTACCAGCGGGGGAAAACATTCAGTACTTC. Its protein is CASSLPAGENIQYF.

In its sample, this clone was seen a few times. The rearrangement uses TRBV5-5 and TRBJ1-5, with unresolved D. Trimming took 0 bases from V and 0 from J, leaving 7 bases between them. The germline CDR1 and CDR2 sequences are SGHKS and YYEKEE (reference sequence). The CDR3 spans 15 residues. The CDR3 region is CASSLAGYSNQPQHF. The CDR3 DNA reads TGTGCCAGCAGCTTGGCCGGATATAGCAATCAGCCCCAGCATTTT. Together with reference TRBV5-5 and TRBJ1-5, the CDR3 gives the full variable domain: DAGVTQSPTHLIKTRGQQVTLRCSPISGHKSVSWYQQVLGQGPQFIFQYYEKEERGRGNFPDRFSARQFPNYSSELNVNALLLGDSALYLCASSLAGYSNQPQHFGDGTRLSIL.

A few counts support this clone. The rearrangement links TRBV29-1 to TRBJ2-1, with unresolved D. CDR1 SQVTM and CDR2 ANQGSEA come from the germline V gene. Trimming cost V 5 bases and J 9 bases, with 14 bases left between them. The CDR3 consists of 12 residues. The CDR3 reads CSVPHNHGEQFF. The CDR3 DNA reads TGCAGCGTTCCACATAACCACGGTGAGCAGTTCTTC.

Regarding this clone: Other nucleotide sequences in the sample specify the same CDR3. The V gene is TRBV7-9, the J gene TRBJ2-1, with D unresolved. The CDR3 is 13 amino acids. Germline lookup yields CDR1 SEHNR and CDR2 FQNEAQ (reference sequence). Deletions cut 0 bases from V and 7 bases from J, with 7 bases between. The CDR3 DNA follows: TGTGCCAGCAGCTTAGCGTTGGGGAATGAGCAGTTCTTC. Protein: CASSLALGNEQFF.

The J gene is TRBJ2-4, the V gene TRBV7-3; D remains ambiguous. Germline V lookup: CDR1 SGHTA, CDR2 FQGTGA. The length of the CDR3 is 13 residues. Trimming took 2 bases from V and 12 from J, leaving 14 bases between them. The CDR3 coding sequence is TGTGCCAGCAGCTTATTGACGGGCAGCGATCAGTACTTC. It is translated as CASSLLTGSDQYF. The full variable domain, with the rest looked up from reference TRBV7-3 and TRBJ2-4, is GAGVSQTPSNKVTEKGKYVELRCDPISGHTALYWYRQSLGQGPEFLIYFQGTGAADDSGLPNDRFFAVRPEGSVSTLKIQRTERGDSAVYLCASSLLTGSDQYFGAGTRLSVL.

The chain has TRBV4-1 and TRBJ1-6, with 7 nucleotides matching TRBD1. CDR3 length: 14 amino acids. V lost 8 bases to trimming and J lost 7 bases; unmatched junction nucleotides: 8. Germline CDR1 reads MGHRA; CDR2 reads YSYEKL. The CDR3 DNA sequence: TGCGCCAGCGGCTACAGGGGAGACAATTCACCCCTCCACTTT. Its translation is CASGYRGDNSPLHF.